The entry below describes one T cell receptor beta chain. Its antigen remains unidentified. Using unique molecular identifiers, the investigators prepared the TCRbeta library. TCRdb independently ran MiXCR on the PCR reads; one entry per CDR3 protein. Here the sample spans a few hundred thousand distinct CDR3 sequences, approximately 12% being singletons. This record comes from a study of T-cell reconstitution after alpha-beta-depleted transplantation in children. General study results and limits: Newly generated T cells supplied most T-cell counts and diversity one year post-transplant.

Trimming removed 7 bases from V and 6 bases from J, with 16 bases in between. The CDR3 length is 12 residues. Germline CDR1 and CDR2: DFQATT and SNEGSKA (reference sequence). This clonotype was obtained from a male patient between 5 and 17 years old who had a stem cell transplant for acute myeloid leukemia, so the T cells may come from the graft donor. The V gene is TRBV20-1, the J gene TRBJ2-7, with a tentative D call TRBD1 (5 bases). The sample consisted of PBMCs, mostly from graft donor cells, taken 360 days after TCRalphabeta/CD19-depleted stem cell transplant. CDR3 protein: CSGSRVPFEQYF. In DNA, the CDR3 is TGCAGTGGGTCCAGGGTCCCCTTCGAGCAGTACTTC.